This entry features one TCR beta chain sequence. Deletions cut 1 base from V and 7 bases from J, with 11 bases between. The CDR3 contains 14 residues. From germline, CDR1 is SGHTA and CDR2 FQGNSA. This specimen comes from a study of tissue T cells after allogeneic stem cell transplantation. Non-transplant comparator patients with other cancers had at least five gastrointestinal samples and no known gastrointestinal disease. Here immunoSEQ multiplex PCR was the method, and the copy in TCRdb shows in-frame clones only, minus some. The sample shows about 10,000 clones, approximately 61% of them seen only once.

This TCR came from a woman between 18 and 50 years old with breast cancer. The sequencing used tissue from the jejunum, collected at autopsy. V is TRBV7-2 and J is TRBJ1-5, with D perhaps TRBD1 (5 bases). The chain's CDR3 is CASSLDRGGQPQHF. As DNA, the CDR3 is TGTGCCAGCAGCTTAGACCGGGGCGGGCAGCCCCAGCATTTT.